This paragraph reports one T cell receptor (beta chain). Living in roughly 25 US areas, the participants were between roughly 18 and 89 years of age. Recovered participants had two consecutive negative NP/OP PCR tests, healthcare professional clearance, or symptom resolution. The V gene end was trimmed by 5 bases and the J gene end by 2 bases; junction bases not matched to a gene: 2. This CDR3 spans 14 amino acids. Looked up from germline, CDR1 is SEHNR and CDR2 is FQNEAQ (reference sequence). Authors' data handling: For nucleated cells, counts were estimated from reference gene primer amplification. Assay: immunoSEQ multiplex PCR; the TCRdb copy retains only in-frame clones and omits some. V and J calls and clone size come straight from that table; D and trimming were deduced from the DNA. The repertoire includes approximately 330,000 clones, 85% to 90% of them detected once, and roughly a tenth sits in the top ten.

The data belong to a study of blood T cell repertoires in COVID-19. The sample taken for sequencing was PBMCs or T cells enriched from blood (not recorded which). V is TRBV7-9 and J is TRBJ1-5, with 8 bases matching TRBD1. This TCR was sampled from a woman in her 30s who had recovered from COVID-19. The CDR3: CASSVQGGNQPQHF. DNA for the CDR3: TGTGCCAGCAGCGTACAGGGGGGCAATCAGCCCCAGCATTTT.